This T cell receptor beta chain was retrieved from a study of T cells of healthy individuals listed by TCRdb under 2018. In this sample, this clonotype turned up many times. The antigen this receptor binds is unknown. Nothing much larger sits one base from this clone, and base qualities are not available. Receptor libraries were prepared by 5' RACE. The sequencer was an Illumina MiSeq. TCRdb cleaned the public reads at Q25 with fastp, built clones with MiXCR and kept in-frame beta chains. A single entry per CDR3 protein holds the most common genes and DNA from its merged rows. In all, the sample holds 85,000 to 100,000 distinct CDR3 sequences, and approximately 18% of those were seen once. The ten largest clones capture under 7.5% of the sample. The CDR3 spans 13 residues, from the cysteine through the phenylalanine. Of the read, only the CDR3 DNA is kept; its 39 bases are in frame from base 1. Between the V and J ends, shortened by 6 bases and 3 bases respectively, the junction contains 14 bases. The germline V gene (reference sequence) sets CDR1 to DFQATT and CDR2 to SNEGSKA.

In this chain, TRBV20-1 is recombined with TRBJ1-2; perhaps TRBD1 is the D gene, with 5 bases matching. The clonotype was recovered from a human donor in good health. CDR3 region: CSAANQGYYGYTF. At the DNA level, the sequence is TGCAGTGCCGCCAACCAGGGCTACTATGGCTACACCTTC.